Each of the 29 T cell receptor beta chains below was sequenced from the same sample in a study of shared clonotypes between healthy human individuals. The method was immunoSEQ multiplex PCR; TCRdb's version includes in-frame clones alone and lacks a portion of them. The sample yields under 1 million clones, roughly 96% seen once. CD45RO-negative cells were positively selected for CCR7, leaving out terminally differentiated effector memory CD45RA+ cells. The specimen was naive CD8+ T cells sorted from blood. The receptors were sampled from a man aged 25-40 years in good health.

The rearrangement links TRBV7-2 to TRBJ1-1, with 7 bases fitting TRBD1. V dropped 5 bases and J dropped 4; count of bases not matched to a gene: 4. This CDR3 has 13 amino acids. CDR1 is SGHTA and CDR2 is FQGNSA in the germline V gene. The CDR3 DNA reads TGTGCCAGCAGCGTGACAGGGTTCACTGAAGCTTTCTTT. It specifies CASSVTGFTEAFF.

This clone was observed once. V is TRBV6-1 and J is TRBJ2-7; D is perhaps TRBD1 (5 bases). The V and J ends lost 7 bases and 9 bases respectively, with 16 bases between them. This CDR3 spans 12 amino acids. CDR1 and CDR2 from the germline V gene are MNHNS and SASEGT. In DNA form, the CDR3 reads TGTGCCAGCACGTTAGGGGCGCAGGGGCAGTACTTC. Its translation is CASTLGAQGQYF.

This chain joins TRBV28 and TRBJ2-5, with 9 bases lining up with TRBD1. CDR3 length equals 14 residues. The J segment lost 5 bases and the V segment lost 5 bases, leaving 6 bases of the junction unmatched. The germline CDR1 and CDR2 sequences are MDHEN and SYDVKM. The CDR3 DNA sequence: TGTGCCAGCAGTCTTACAGGGGGCTGGGAGACCCAGTACTTC. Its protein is CASSLTGGWETQYF.

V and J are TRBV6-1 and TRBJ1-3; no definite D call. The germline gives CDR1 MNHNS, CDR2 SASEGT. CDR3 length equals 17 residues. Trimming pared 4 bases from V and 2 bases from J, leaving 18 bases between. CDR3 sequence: CASSAGIPLRAGNTIYF. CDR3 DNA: TGTGCCAGCAGTGCTGGGATCCCCCTAAGGGCTGGAAACACCATATATTTT.

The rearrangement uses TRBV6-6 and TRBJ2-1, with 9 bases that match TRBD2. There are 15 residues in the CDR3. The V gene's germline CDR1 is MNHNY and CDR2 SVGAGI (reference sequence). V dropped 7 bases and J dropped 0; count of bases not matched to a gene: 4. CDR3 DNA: TGTGCCAGCATTCGTAGCGGGAGCTCCTACAATGAGCAGTTCTTC. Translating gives CASIRSGSSYNEQFF.

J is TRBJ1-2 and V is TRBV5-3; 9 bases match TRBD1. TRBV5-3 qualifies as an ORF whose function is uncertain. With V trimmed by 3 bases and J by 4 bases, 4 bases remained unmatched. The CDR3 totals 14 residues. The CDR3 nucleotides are TGTGCCAGAAGCTCGGGACAGGGCCTCTATGGCTACACCTTC. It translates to CARSSGQGLYGYTF.

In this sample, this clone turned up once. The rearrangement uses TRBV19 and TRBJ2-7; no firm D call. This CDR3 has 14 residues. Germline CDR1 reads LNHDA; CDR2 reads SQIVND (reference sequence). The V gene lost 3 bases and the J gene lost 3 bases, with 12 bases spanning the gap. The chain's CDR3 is CASSMSPSVYEQYF. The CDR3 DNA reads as TGTGCCAGTAGTATGTCCCCCAGTGTCTACGAGCAGTACTTC.

The CDR3 DNA sequence: TGTGCCAGCAGCCCGGGGACTAGCGGGCCGTACGAGCAGTACTTC. Translated, it gives CASSPGTSGPYEQYF. The chain combines TRBV9 with TRBJ2-7; 12 bases are a match to TRBD2. This CDR3 has 15 amino acids. Germline V CDR1 and CDR2: SGDLS, YYNGEE. With 4 bases clipped from V and 4 bases from J, the junction kept 6 bases outside the gene matches. Supplemented by reference TRBV9 and TRBJ2-7, the full variable domain reads DSGVTQTPKHLITATGQRVTLRCSPRSGDLSVYWYQQSLDQGLQFLIQYYNGEERAKGNILERFSAQQFPDLHSELNLSSLELGDSALYFCASSPGTSGPYEQYFGPGTRLTVT.

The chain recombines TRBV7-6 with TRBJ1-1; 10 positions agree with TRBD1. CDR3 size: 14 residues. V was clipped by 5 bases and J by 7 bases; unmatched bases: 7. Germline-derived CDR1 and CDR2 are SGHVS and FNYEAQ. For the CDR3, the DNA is TGTGCCAGCAGCCAGGGGACAGGGGCCCGTGAAGCTTTCTTT. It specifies CASSQGTGAREAFF.

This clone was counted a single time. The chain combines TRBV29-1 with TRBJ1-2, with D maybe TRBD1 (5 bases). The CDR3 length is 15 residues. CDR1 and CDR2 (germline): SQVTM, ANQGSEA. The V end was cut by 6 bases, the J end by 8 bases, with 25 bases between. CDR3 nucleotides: TGCAGCGTCAGGGACGCGCCTGTAGGCAACGTGGGCTACACCTTC. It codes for CSVRDAPVGNVGYTF.

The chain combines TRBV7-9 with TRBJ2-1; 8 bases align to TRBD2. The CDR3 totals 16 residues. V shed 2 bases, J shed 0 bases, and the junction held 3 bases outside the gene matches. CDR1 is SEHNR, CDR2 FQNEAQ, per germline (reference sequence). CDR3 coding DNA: TGTGCCAGCAGCTTAACTACTAGCGGCTCCTACAATGAGCAGTTCTTC. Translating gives CASSLTTSGSYNEQFF.

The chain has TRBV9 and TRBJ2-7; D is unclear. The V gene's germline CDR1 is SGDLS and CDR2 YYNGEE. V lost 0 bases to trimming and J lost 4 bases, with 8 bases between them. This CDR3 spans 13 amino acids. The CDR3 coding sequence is TGTGCCAGCAGCGTAGATCCCGGATACGAGCAGTACTTC. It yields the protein CASSVDPGYEQYF.

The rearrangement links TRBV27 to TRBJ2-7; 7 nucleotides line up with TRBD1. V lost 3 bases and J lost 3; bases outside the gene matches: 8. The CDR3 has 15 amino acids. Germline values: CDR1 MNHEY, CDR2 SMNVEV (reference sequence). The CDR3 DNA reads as TGTGCCAGCAGTTTTCGGGACAGCACCCTCTACGAGCAGTACTTC. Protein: CASSFRDSTLYEQYF.

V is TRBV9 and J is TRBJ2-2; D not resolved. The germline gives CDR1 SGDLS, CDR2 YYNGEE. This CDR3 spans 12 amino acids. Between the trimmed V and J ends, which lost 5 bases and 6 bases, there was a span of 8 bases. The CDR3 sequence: CASSGRPGELFF. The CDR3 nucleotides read TGTGCCAGCAGTGGACGGCCCGGGGAGCTGTTTTTT.

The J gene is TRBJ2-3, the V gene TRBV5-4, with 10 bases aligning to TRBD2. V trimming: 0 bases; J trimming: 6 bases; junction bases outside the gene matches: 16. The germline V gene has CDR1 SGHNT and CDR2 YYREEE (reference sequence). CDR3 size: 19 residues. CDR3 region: CASSLARTSGRVGEDTQYF. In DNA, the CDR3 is TGTGCCAGCAGCTTGGCCCGGACTAGCGGTAGGGTGGGTGAGGATACGCAGTATTTT.

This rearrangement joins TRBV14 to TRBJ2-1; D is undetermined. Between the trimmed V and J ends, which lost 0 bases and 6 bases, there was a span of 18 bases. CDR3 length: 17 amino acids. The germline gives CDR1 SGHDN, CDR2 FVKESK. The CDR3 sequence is CASSQDQTSQYGNEQFF. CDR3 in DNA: TGTGCCAGCAGCCAAGACCAGACTTCACAGTATGGCAATGAGCAGTTCTTC.

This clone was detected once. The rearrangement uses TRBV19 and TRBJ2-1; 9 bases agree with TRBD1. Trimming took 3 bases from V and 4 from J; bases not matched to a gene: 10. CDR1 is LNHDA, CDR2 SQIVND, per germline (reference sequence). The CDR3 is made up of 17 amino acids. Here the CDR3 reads CASSIGIGTGSYNEQFF. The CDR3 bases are TGTGCCAGTAGTATCGGGATCGGGACAGGGTCTTACAATGAGCAGTTCTTC.

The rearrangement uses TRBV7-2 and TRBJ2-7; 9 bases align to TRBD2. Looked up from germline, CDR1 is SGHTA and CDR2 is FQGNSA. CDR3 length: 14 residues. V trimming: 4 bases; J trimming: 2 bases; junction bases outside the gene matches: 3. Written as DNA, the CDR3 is TGTGCCAGCAGCTCTAGCGGGGTCCCCTACGAGCAGTACTTC. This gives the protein CASSSSGVPYEQYF.

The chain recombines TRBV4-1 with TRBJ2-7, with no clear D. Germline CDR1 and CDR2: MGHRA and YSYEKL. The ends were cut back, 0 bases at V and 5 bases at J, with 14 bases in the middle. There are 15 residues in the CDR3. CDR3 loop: CASSQDDFQPHEQYF. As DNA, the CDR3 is TGCGCCAGCAGCCAAGATGACTTCCAGCCCCACGAGCAGTACTTC.

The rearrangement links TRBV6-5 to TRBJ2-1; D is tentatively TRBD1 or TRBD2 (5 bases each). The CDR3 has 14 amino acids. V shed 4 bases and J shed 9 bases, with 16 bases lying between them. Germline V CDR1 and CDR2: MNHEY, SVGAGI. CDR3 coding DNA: TGTGCCAGCAGTTTAGTGCTTCGGGACGGTGAGCAGTTCTTC. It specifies CASSLVLRDGEQFF.

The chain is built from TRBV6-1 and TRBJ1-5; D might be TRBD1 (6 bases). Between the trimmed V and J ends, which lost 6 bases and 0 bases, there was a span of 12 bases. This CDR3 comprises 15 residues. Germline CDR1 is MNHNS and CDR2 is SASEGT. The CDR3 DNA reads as TGTGCCAGCAGATGGACAGCGGATAGCAATCAGCCCCAGCATTTT. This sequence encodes CASRWTADSNQPQHF.

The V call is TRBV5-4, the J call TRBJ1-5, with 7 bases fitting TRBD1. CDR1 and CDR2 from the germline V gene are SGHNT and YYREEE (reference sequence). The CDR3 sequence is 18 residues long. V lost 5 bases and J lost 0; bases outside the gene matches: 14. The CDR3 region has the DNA TGTGCCAGCAGTAAATTCGGGACAGTTTCCCATAGCAATCAGCCCCAGCATTTT. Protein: CASSKFGTVSHSNQPQHF. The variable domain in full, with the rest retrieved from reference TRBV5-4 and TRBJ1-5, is ETGVTQSPTHLIKTRGQQVTLRCSSQSGHNTVSWYQQALGQGPQFIFQYYREEENGRGNFPPRFSGLQFPNYSSELNVNALELDDSALYLCASSKFGTVSHSNQPQHFGDGTRLSIL.

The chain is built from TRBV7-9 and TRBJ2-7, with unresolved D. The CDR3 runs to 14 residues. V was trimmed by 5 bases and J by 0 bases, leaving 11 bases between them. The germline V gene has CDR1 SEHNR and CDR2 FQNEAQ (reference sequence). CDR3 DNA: TGTGCCAGCAGCCCGCCGGAAGACTCCTACGAGCAGTACTTC. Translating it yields CASSPPEDSYEQYF.

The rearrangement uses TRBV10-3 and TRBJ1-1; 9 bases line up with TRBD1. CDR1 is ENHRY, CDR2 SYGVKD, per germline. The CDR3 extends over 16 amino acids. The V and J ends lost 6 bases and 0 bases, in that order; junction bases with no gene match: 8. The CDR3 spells CAIRDTDRGMNTEAFF. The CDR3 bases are TGTGCCATCAGGGACACCGACAGGGGGATGAACACTGAAGCTTTCTTT.

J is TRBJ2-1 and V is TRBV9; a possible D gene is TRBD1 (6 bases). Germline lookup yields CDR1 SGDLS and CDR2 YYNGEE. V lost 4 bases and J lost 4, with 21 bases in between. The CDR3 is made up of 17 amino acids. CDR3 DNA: TGTGCCAGCAGCTCCACCCTCAGGCACGACAGGTACAATGAGCAGTTCTTC. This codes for CASSSTLRHDRYNEQFF.

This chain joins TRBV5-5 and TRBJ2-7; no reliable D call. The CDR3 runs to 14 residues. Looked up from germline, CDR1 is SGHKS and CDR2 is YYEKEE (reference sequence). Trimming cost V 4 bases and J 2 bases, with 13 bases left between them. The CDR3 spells CASSEPERTYEQYF. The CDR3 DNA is TGTGCCAGCAGCGAGCCGGAGCGTACCTACGAGCAGTACTTC.

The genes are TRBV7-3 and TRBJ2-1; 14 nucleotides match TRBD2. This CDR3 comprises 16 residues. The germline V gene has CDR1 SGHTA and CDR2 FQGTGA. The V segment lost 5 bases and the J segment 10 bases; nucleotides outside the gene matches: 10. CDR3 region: CASSPGLAGEAREQFF. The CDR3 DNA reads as TGTGCCAGCAGCCCGGGACTAGCGGGAGAGGCACGGGAGCAGTTCTTC.

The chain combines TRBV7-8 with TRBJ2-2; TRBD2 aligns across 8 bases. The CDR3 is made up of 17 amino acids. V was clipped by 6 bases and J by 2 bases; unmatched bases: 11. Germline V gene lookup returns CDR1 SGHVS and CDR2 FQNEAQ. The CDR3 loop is CASSLELAGTNTGELFF. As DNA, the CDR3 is TGTGCCAGCAGTCTAGAGTTAGCGGGAACAAACACCGGGGAGCTGTTTTTT. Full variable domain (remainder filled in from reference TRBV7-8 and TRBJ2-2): GAGVSQSPRYKVAKRGQDVALRCDPISGHVSLFWYQQALGQGPEFLTYFQNEAQLDKSGLPSDRFFAERPEGSVSTLKIQRTQQEDSAVYLCASSLELAGTNTGELFFGEGSRLTVL.

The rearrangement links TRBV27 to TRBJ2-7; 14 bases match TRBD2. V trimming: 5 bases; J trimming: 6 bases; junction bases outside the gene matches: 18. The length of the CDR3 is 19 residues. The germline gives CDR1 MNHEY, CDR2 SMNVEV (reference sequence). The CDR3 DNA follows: TGTGCCAGCAGTCCCCCGGCCCGACTAGCGGGAGGGCCGATGGGCGAGCAGTACTTC. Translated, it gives CASSPPARLAGGPMGEQYF.